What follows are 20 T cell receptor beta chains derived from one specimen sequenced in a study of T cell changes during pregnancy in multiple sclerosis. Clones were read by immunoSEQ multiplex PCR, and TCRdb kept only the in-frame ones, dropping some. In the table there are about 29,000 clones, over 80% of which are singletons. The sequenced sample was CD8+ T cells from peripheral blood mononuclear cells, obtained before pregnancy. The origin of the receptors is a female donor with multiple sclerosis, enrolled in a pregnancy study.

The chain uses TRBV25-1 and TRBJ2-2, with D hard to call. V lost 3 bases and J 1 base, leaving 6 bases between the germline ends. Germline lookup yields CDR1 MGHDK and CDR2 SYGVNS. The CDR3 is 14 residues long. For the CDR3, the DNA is TGTGCCAGCAGTGATCCTAGGAACACCGGGGAGCTGTTTTTT. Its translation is CASSDPRNTGELFF.

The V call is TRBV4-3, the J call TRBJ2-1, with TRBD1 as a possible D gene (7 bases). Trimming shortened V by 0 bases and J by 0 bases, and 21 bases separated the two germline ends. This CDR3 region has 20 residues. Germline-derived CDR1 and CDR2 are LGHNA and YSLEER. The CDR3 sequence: CASSQDLPGGSVSSYNEQFF. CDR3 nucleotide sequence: TGCGCCAGCAGCCAAGATCTACCAGGGGGGAGCGTAAGCTCCTACAATGAGCAGTTCTTC.

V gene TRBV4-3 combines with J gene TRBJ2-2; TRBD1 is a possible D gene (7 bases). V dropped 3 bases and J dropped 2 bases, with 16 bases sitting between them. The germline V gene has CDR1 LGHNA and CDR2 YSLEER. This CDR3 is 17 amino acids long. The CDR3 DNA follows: TGCGCCAGCAGCCACCCCAGAGGAGGGGGCAACACCGGGGAGCTGTTTTTT. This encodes CASSHPRGGGNTGELFF.

The CDR3, as DNA: TGCAGCGTCTCGGGACTAGCGGGCGATGAGCAGTTCTTC. It specifies CSVSGLAGDEQFF. This chain links TRBV29-1 with TRBJ2-1; 12 bases are shared with TRBD2. The CDR3 consists of 13 residues. V shed 6 bases, J shed 8 bases, and the junction held 5 bases outside the gene matches. Germline lookup yields CDR1 SQVTM and CDR2 ANQGSEA.

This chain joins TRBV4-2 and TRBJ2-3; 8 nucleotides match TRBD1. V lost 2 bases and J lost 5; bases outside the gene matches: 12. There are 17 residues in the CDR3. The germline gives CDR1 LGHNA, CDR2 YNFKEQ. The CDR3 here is CASSQKTGALHGDTQYF. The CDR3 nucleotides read TGTGCCAGCAGCCAAAAGACAGGGGCCCTTCACGGAGATACGCAGTATTTT.

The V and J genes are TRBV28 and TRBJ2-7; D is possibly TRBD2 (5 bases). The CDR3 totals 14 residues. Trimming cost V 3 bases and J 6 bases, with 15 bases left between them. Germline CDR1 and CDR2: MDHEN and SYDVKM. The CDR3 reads CASSLSGGSLEQYF. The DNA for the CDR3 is TGTGCCAGCAGTTTGAGCGGAGGCTCTCTCGAGCAGTACTTC.

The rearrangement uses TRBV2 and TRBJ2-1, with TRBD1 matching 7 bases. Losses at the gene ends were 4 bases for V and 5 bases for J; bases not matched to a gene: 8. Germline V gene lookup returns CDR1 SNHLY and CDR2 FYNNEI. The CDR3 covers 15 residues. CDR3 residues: CASSVSLGGDNEQFF. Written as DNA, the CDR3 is TGTGCCAGCAGTGTGAGTCTAGGGGGCGACAATGAGCAGTTCTTC.

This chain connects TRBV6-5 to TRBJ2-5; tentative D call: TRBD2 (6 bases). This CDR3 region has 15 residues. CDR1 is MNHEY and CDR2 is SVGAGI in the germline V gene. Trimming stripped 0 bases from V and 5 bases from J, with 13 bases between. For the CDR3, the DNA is TGTGCCAGCAGTTACTCAAGAGGAGGGAGCGAGACCCAGTACTTC. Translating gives CASSYSRGGSETQYF.

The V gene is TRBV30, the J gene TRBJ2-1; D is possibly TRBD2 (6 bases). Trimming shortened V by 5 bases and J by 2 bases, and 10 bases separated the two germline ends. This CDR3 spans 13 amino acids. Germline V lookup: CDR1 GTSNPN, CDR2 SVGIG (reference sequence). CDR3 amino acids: CAWAGSPYNEQFF. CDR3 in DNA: TGTGCCTGGGCCGGGAGTCCCTACAATGAGCAGTTCTTC.

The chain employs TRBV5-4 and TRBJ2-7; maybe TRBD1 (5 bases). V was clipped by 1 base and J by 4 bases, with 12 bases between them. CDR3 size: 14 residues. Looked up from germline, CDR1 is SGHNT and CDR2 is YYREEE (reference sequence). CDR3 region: CASSLRQNPYEQYF. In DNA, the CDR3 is TGTGCCAGCAGCTTGCGACAGAACCCGTACGAGCAGTACTTC.

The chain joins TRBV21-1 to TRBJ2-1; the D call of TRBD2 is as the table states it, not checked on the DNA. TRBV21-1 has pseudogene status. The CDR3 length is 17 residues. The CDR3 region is CASTSASGSQQYNEQFF. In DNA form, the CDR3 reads TGTGCCAGCACCTCTGCTAGCGGGAGCCAGCAGTACAATGAGCAGTTCTTC.

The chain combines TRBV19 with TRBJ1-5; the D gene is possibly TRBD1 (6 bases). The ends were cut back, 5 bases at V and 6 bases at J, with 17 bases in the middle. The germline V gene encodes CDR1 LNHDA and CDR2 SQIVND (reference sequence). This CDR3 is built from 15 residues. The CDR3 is CASSPPPGEGQPQHF. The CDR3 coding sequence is TGTGCCAGTAGTCCCCCCCCAGGGGAAGGTCAGCCCCAGCATTTT. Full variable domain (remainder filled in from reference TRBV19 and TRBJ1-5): DGGITQSPKYLFRKEGQNVTLSCEQNLNHDAMYWYRQDPGQGLRLIYYSQIVNDFQKGDIAEGYSVSREKKESFPLTVTSAQKNPTAFYLCASSPPPGEGQPQHFGDGTRLSIL.

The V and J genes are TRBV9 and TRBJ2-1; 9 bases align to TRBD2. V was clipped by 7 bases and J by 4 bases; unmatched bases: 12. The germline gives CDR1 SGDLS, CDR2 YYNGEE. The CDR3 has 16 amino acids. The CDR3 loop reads CASGPGREGPYNEQFF. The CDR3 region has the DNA TGTGCCAGCGGACCGGGGCGGGAGGGCCCATACAATGAGCAGTTCTTC.

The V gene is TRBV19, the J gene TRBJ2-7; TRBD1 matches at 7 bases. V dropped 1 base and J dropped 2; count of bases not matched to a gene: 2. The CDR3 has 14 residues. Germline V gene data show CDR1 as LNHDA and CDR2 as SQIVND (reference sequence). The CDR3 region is CASSIGGTAYEQYF. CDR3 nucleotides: TGTGCCAGTAGTATAGGAGGGACAGCCTACGAGCAGTACTTC.

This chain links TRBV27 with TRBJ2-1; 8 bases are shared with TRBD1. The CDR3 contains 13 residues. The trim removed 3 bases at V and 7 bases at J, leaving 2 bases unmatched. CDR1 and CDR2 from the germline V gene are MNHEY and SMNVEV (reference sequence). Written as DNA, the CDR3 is TGTGCCAGCAGTTTTACAGGGGGGAATGAGCAGTTCTTC. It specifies CASSFTGGNEQFF.

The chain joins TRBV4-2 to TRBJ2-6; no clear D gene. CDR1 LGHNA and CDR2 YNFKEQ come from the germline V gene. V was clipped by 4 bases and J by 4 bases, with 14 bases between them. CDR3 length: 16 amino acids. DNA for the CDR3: TGTGCCAGCAGCCCTTGGTCCGATGCGGGGGCCAACGTCCTGACTTTC. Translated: CASSPWSDAGANVLTF.

CDR3 in amino acids: CAIQTSGTRETQYF. CDR3 coding DNA: TGTGCCATCCAGACTAGCGGGACGAGGGAGACCCAGTACTTC. The rearrangement joins TRBV2 to TRBJ2-5, with TRBD2 identical over 11 bases. Germline V gene data show CDR1 as SNHLY and CDR2 as FYNNEI. This CDR3 is built from 14 residues. The V and J ends lost 10 bases and 5 bases, in that order; junction bases with no gene match: 9.

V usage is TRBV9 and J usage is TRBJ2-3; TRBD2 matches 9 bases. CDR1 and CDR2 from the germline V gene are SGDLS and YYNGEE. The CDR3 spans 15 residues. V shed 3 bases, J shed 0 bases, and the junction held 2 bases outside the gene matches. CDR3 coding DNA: TGTGCCAGCAGCGCAGGACTAGCGAGCACAGATACGCAGTATTTT. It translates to CASSAGLASTDTQYF.

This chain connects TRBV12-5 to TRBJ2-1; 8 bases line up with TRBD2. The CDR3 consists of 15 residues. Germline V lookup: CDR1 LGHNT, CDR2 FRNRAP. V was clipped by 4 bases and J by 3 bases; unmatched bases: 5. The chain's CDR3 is CASGSIAGHYNEQFF. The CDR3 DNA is TGTGCTAGTGGTTCCATAGCGGGACACTACAATGAGCAGTTCTTC.

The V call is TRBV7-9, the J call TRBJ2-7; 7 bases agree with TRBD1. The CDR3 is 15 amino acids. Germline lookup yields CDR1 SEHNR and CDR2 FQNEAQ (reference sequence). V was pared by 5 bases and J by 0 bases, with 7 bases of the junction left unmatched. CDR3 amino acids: CASSTRDSDSYEQYF. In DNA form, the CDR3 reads TGTGCCAGCAGCACCCGGGACAGTGACTCCTACGAGCAGTACTTC. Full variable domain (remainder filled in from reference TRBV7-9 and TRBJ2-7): DTGVSQNPRHKITKRGQNVTFRCDPISEHNRLYWYRQTLGQGPEFLTYFQNEAQLEKSRLLSDRFSAERPKGSFSTLEIQRTEQGDSAMYLCASSTRDSDSYEQYFGPGTRLTVT.